The 10 T cell receptor beta chains given below trace back to one sample, sequenced in a study of cytomegalovirus exposure and HLA in healthy donors. Measured with immunoSEQ multiplex PCR; TCRdb has only the in-frame clones, and not every one. The table lists about 150,000 clones, about 88% of them singletons. The sequenced material came from PBMCs. All receptors come from a man aged 18 to 30 in good health and CMV-seropositive.

The chain carries TRBV6-5 and TRBJ2-6; D is undetermined. This CDR3 region has 14 residues. Germline-derived CDR1 and CDR2 are MNHEY and SVGAGI. V was shortened by 3 bases and J by 4 bases, with 7 bases between the two germline ends. In DNA, the CDR3 is TGTGCCAGCAGTTATGAGTTCGGGGCCAACGTCCTGACTTTC. Translating it yields CASSYEFGANVLTF.

The chain recombines TRBV11-2 with TRBJ2-2; TRBD1 agrees at 8 bases. Trimming removed 2 bases from V and 4 bases from J; junction bases left unmatched: 9. Germline V gene sequence: CDR1 SGHAT, CDR2 FQNNGV. The CDR3 spans 17 residues. CDR3 loop: CASSLTTSGGSTGELFF. DNA of the CDR3: TGTGCCAGCAGCTTAACCACTTCAGGGGGCAGCACCGGGGAGCTGTTTTTT. Full variable domain (remainder filled in from reference TRBV11-2 and TRBJ2-2): EAGVAQSPRYKIIEKRQSVAFWCNPISGHATLYWYQQILGQGPKLLIQFQNNGVVDDSQLPKDRFSAERLKGVDSTLKIQPAKLEDSAVYLCASSLTTSGGSTGELFFGEGSRLTVL.

This rearrangement joins TRBV6-1 to TRBJ2-7; TRBD2 matches 12 bases. Germline CDR1 is MNHNS and CDR2 is SASEGT. This CDR3 is built from 14 residues. V lost 9 bases to trimming and J lost 5 bases; unmatched junction nucleotides: 8. Written as DNA, the CDR3 is TGTGCCAGTTCTAGCGGGGGGGCCAAAGACGAGCAGTACTTC. It specifies CASSSGGAKDEQYF.

V and J are TRBV11-3 and TRBJ1-1; D is ambiguous. This CDR3 spans 12 amino acids. Germline loops: CDR1 SGHNT, CDR2 YENEEA. V was shortened by 5 bases and J by 5 bases, with 9 bases between the two germline ends. The CDR3 protein is CASSHRGTEAFF. The DNA for the CDR3 is TGTGCCAGCAGCCACCGGGGTACTGAAGCTTTCTTT.

This clone appeared a single time. CDR3 protein: CSVTAVRTGIRGYTF. The CDR3 DNA sequence: TGCAGCGTCACCGCAGTGCGGACAGGGATCCGCGGCTACACCTTC. The chain couples TRBV29-1 to TRBJ1-2; 8 bases match TRBD1. Per germline, CDR1 SQVTM and CDR2 ANQGSEA. The CDR3 sequence is 15 residues long. V shed 6 bases and J 8 bases; nucleotides not matched to a gene: 17.

The chain joins TRBV5-4 to TRBJ1-6; 8 nucleotides agree with TRBD1. CDR1 and CDR2 from the germline V gene are SGHNT and YYREEE (reference sequence). V dropped 0 bases and J dropped 7; count of bases not matched to a gene: 6. CDR3 length: 16 amino acids. DNA for the CDR3: TGTGCCAGCAGCTTGGTAACAGGGGGACGGAATTCACCCCTCCACTTT. Protein: CASSLVTGGRNSPLHF.

This clone has just one count. The CDR3 DNA is TGTGCCAGCGGGACAGGCGTTCCAAATCAGCCCCAGCATTTT. Translation gives CASGTGVPNQPQHF. The J gene is TRBJ1-5, the V gene TRBV21-1; the DNA was not used to check the table's D call, TRBD1. TRBV21-1 is given as a pseudogene. The CDR3 totals 14 residues.

The chain has TRBV7-2 and TRBJ1-2; 9 bases line up with TRBD1. The CDR3 totals 17 residues. Germline V gene sequence: CDR1 SGHTA, CDR2 FQGNSA. J lost 2 bases, V lost 4 bases, and 11 bases had no gene match. Written as DNA, the CDR3 is TGTGCCAGCAGCTCTAGGGTGCTCGGGACAGGGAACTATGGCTACACCTTC. It translates to CASSSRVLGTGNYGYTF.

This clone has just a few counts. This chain links TRBV30 with TRBJ1-5; possible D gene TRBD1, 6 bases. This CDR3 has 12 residues. Germline CDR1 GTSNPN, CDR2 SVGIG (reference sequence). V shed 5 bases and J shed 3 bases, with 8 bases lying between them. The CDR3 region has the DNA TGTGCCTGGTCAGGGGTCAATCAGCCCCAGCATTTT. Encoded protein: CAWSGVNQPQHF.

This clone showed up just once. This chain links TRBV28 with TRBJ2-5, with a tentative D call TRBD1 (5 bases). V dropped 5 bases and J dropped 5 bases, with 15 bases sitting between them. Germline V lookup: CDR1 MDHEN, CDR2 SYDVKM. The length of the CDR3 is 14 residues. CDR3 coding DNA: TGTGCCAGCAGTATACAGGAAGGGTCCGAGACCCAGTACTTC. It codes for CASSIQEGSETQYF.